The 18 T cell receptor beta chains listed next were all sequenced from one sample in a study of T cell responses to AZD1222 COVID-19 vaccine. Sequencing used immunoSEQ multiplex PCR; TCRdb keeps in-frame clones, though not all of them. The sample lists 80,000 to 100,000 clones; approximately 85% were seen once. Sequenced here: peripheral blood, sampled 28 days after the second AZD1222 dose. These receptors came from an adult who received the AZD1222 COVID-19 vaccine.

V is TRBV19 and J is TRBJ1-6, with a possible D match to TRBD1 (6 bases). The CDR3 loop spans 15 amino acids. V was pared by 3 bases and J by 8 bases, with 14 bases between. The germline V gene encodes CDR1 LNHDA and CDR2 SQIVND (reference sequence). The DNA for the CDR3 is TGTGCCAGTAGTATGGGGGCCCGAAATCATTCACCCCTCCACTTT. This translates into CASSMGARNHSPLHF.

The J gene is TRBJ1-1, the V gene TRBV12-5, with D maybe TRBD1 (5 bases). V was shortened by 5 bases and J by 0 bases, with 13 bases between the two germline ends. CDR1 and CDR2 (germline): LGHNT, FRNRAP. This CDR3 has 15 amino acids. CDR3 in amino acids: CASGRIGTLNTEAFF. CDR3 in DNA: TGTGCTAGTGGTCGGATCGGGACTCTGAACACTGAAGCTTTCTTT.

The genes are TRBV28 and TRBJ2-3; TRBD1 matches 7 bases. The CDR3 consists of 14 residues. Trimming took 6 bases from V and 2 from J; bases not matched to a gene: 5. Germline CDR1 reads MDHEN; CDR2 reads SYDVKM. CDR3 loop: CASSSGQTTDTQYF. The CDR3 bases are TGTGCCAGCAGCTCGGGACAGACCACAGATACGCAGTATTTT.

The chain links TRBV2 to TRBJ2-1; D uncertain. There are 15 residues in the CDR3. Germline V gene data show CDR1 as SNHLY and CDR2 as FYNNEI. Trimming removed 5 bases at V and 4 bases at J, with 15 bases between. In nucleotides, the CDR3 is TGTGCCAGCAGTTTGACGAACCTTGGATACAATGAGCAGTTCTTC. It yields the protein CASSLTNLGYNEQFF.

DNA of the CDR3: TGTGCCAGCAGTTTACAGGGGTTTGGGGATACGCAGTATTTT. This codes for CASSLQGFGDTQYF. J is TRBJ2-3 and V is TRBV27; the D gene is possibly TRBD1 (6 bases). CDR1 and CDR2 (germline): MNHEY, SMNVEV (reference sequence). The V end lost 2 bases, the J end lost 6 bases, and 12 bases lay between the germline ends. This CDR3 is built from 14 residues.

The chain carries TRBV7-9 and TRBJ1-4; D may be TRBD1 (5 bases). Germline loops: CDR1 SEHNR, CDR2 FQNEAQ (reference sequence). Trimming stripped 3 bases from V and 5 bases from J, with 13 bases between. The CDR3 loop spans 15 amino acids. CDR3 DNA sequence: TGTGCCAGCAGCTTGTGGAACGGGGGGAATGAAAAACTGTTTTTT. Residues: CASSLWNGGNEKLFF.

The V and J genes are TRBV5-6 and TRBJ1-5, with D possibly TRBD1 on 6 matching bases. Looked up from germline, CDR1 is SGHDT and CDR2 is YYEEEE. V was clipped by 4 bases and J by 1 base, with 12 bases between them. The CDR3 sequence is 15 residues long. The CDR3 DNA sequence: TGTGCCAGCAGCCCCCAGGGGCTGAGCAATCAGCCCCAGCATTTT. Its translation is CASSPQGLSNQPQHF.

V is TRBV28 and J is TRBJ1-5, with no clear D. V was shortened by 4 bases and J by 4 bases, with 5 bases between the two germline ends. The CDR3 has 12 residues. Germline CDR1 and CDR2: MDHEN and SYDVKM. The CDR3 loop is CASSSLNQPQHF. Here the CDR3 DNA reads TGTGCCAGCAGTTCGCTAAATCAGCCCCAGCATTTT.

V is TRBV5-6 and J is TRBJ1-2, with a tentative D call TRBD1 (6 bases). The CDR3 sequence is 13 residues long. Trimming pared 0 bases from V and 4 bases from J, leaving 7 bases between. CDR1 SGHDT and CDR2 YYEEEE come from the germline V gene. Here the CDR3 DNA reads TGTGCCAGCAGCTTGGGGGGGGCCTATGGCTACACCTTC. It yields the protein CASSLGGAYGYTF.

The rearrangement links TRBV7-2 to TRBJ2-1; D may be TRBD1 (5 bases). Germline lookup yields CDR1 SGHTA and CDR2 FQGNSA. The CDR3 covers 14 residues. Trimming removed 7 bases at V and 4 bases at J, with 14 bases between. CDR3 sequence: CASKSRDYYNEQFF. The CDR3 bases are TGTGCCAGCAAATCCAGGGATTATTACAATGAGCAGTTCTTC. Together with reference TRBV7-2 and TRBJ2-1, the CDR3 gives the full variable domain: GAGVSQSPSNKVTEKGKDVELRCDPISGHTALYWYRQSLGQGLEFLIYFQGNSAPDKSGLPSDRFSAERTGGSVSTLTIQRTQQEDSAVYLCASKSRDYYNEQFFGPGTRLTVL.

A few counts support this clone. The chain uses TRBV11-3 and TRBJ1-6; 8 positions match TRBD1. This CDR3 contains 13 residues. CDR1 is SGHNT, CDR2 YENEEA, per germline. The J segment lost 10 bases and the V segment lost 6 bases, leaving 5 bases of the junction unmatched. CDR3 amino acids: CASRSDRASPLHF. DNA of the CDR3: TGTGCCAGCAGGTCGGACAGGGCCTCACCCCTCCACTTT.

This clone was counted a single time. The germline gene is not matched at one end of the junction; a read error may be the cause. This chain connects TRBV7-9 to TRBJ1-2; TRBD1 matches at 9 bases. The CDR3 length is 13 residues. Germline V gene data show CDR1 as SEHNR and CDR2 as FQNEAQ (reference sequence). Written as DNA, the CDR3 is TGTGCCAGCAGCTTCCGGGACAGGGCTGGCTACACCTTT. Its protein product is CASSFRDRAGYTF.

This clone came up once. The V call is TRBV5-1, the J call TRBJ2-2, with D possibly TRBD2 on 6 matching bases. V was trimmed by 4 bases and J by 3 bases, leaving 22 bases between them. The CDR3 loop spans 18 amino acids. Germline V gene data show CDR1 as SGHRS and CDR2 as YFSETQ. DNA of the CDR3: TGCGCCAGCAGCGAAAGGGCATCGGGGACTGGCTACACCGGGGAGCTGTTTTTT. Translated: CASSERASGTGYTGELFF.

The rearrangement joins TRBV4-3 to TRBJ2-3, with a possible D match to TRBD2 (7 bases). The V gene lost 3 bases and the J gene lost 4 bases, with 17 bases spanning the gap. CDR3 size: 16 residues. Germline V gene sequence: CDR1 LGHNA, CDR2 YSLEER. CDR3 region: CASSHRGGGAADTQYF. As DNA, the CDR3 is TGCGCCAGCAGCCATAGGGGGGGTGGGGCGGCAGATACGCAGTATTTT.

This rearrangement joins TRBV3-1 (or the pseudogene TRBV3-2) to TRBJ1-5; the D is unclear. Germline CDR1 and CDR2: LGHDT and YNNKEL (reference sequence). The V end lost 1 base, the J end lost 4 bases, and 5 bases lay between the germline ends. The CDR3 loop spans 13 amino acids. CDR3 region: CASSQVGNQPQHF. The CDR3, as DNA: TGTGCCAGCAGCCAAGTCGGGAATCAGCCCCAGCATTTT.

The chain recombines TRBV5-4 with TRBJ1-1, with D possibly TRBD1 on 6 matching bases. Germline-derived CDR1 and CDR2 are SGHNT and YYREEE (reference sequence). This CDR3 has 17 amino acids. V dropped 1 base and J dropped 8 bases, with 24 bases sitting between them. For the CDR3, the DNA is TGTGCCAGCAGCTTGTTTTCGGGGGCCAGAACAGCAACCGAAGCTTTCTTT. Its protein product is CASSLFSGARTATEAFF.

The chain carries TRBV7-6 and TRBJ1-2; TRBD1 agrees at 9 bases. From germline, CDR1 is SGHVS and CDR2 FNYEAQ. The CDR3 totals 13 residues. With V trimmed by 5 bases and J by 6 bases, 4 bases remained unmatched. As DNA, the CDR3 is TGTGCCAGCAGCCTGGGGACAGGGAATGGCTACACCTTC. Its protein product is CASSLGTGNGYTF.

In its sample, this clone was seen a few times. The chain has TRBV15 and TRBJ1-5; possible D gene TRBD1, 6 bases. This CDR3 is built from 16 residues. Germline V gives CDR1 LNHNV, CDR2 YYDKDF (reference sequence). V lost 4 bases and J lost 7, with 20 bases in between. The CDR3 here is CATSTDALGAGQPQHF. The CDR3 DNA reads TGTGCCACCAGCACAGATGCGTTGGGGGCAGGACAGCCCCAGCATTTT.